This TCR beta chain was profiled in a study of T cell responses to AZD1222 COVID-19 vaccine. This CDR3 contains 14 residues. Germline loops: CDR1 LNHDA, CDR2 SQIVND (reference sequence). Trimming removed 10 bases from V and 0 bases from J, with 12 bases in between. Study observations and caveats: Baseline serostatus was positive in only six AZD1222 recipients. Repertoire samples came only from after the peak T cell response. Clonal diversity may have been underestimated, and the donors were mostly white British, with more females than males.

As concerns this clone: Antigen unknown.

Sequenced by immunoSEQ multiplex PCR; TCRdb stores in-frame clones only, minus some. The sample includes some 180,000 clones, 94% of them seen just once. The chain couples TRBV19 to TRBJ1-4; maybe TRBD1 (6 bases). Sequenced here: peripheral blood, sampled 28 days after the second AZD1222 dose. This receptor was obtained from an adult who received the AZD1222 COVID-19 vaccine. The CDR3 reads CATRRTATNEKLFF. The CDR3 region has the DNA TGTGCCACGAGACGGACAGCAACTAATGAAAAACTGTTTTTT.